A single sample gave rise to the 10 T cell receptor beta chains below, sequenced in a study of blood T cell repertoires in COVID-19. This table comes from immunoSEQ multiplex PCR, and its TCRdb copy is limited to in-frame clones, with some not included. The sample lists about 25,000 clones; around 86% were seen once. Sample: peripheral blood. All receptors derive from a man aged 50-60 years with active COVID-19.

The V call is TRBV11-2, the J call TRBJ1-2; D remains ambiguous. This CDR3 region has 13 residues. Germline CDR1 SGHAT, CDR2 FQNNGV. The V end lost 5 bases, the J end lost 4 bases, and 11 bases lay between the germline ends. The CDR3 is CASSNREAYGYTF. The CDR3 nucleotides read TGTGCCAGCAGCAATAGAGAAGCCTATGGCTACACCTTC.

Here the CDR3 DNA reads TGTGCCAGCAGTTACTCGGTTGCAGGGGCTGGCTACACCTTC. It translates to CASSYSVAGAGYTF. The rearrangement joins TRBV6-2 or TRBV6-3 to TRBJ1-2, with D possibly matching TRBD1 (6 bases). Germline CDR1 and CDR2: MNHEY and SVGEGT. The CDR3 totals 14 residues. Trimming pared 0 bases from V and 7 bases from J, leaving 12 bases between.

The chain is built from TRBV6-6 and TRBJ2-2; 8 nucleotides line up with TRBD1. The CDR3 has 15 amino acids. From germline, CDR1 is MNHNY and CDR2 SVGAGI (reference sequence). Trimming at V came to 7 bases and at J to 1 base, leaving 5 bases not matched to a gene. The CDR3 bases are TGTGCCAGCAAAGGACAGGGAAGGAACACCGGGGAGCTGTTTTTT. This translates into CASKGQGRNTGELFF.

This sequence joins TRBV5-6 and TRBJ2-7, with TRBD2 matching 9 bases. The germline gives CDR1 SGHDT, CDR2 YYEEEE. The CDR3 length is 16 residues. Losses at the gene ends were 1 base for V and 0 bases for J; bases not matched to a gene: 5. The CDR3 sequence: CASSLFGSGSSYEQYV. In nucleotides, the CDR3 is TGTGCCAGCAGCTTGTTCGGTAGCGGGAGCTCCTACGAGCAGTACGTC.

In the case of this clone: Within the sample, other DNA sequences also encode this same CDR3. The chain combines TRBV19 with TRBJ1-6; D is perhaps TRBD1 (6 bases). Germline V CDR1 and CDR2: LNHDA, SQIVND (reference sequence). V lost 3 bases and J 10 bases, leaving 16 bases between the germline ends. The CDR3 contains 15 residues. CDR3 bases: TGTGCCAGTAGTATCCAGGGGACCTCGGGATCACCCCTCCACTTT. Its protein product is CASSIQGTSGSPLHF.

V is TRBV6-5 and J is TRBJ2-1, with D perhaps matching TRBD2 (7 bases). V lost 0 bases to trimming and J lost 9 bases, with 12 bases between them. The CDR3 contains 14 residues. Germline CDR1 is MNHEY and CDR2 is SVGAGI. CDR3 residues: CASSYSGGRAEQFF. CDR3 DNA sequence: TGTGCCAGCAGTTACTCCGGGGGGCGGGCTGAGCAGTTCTTC.

The V and J genes are TRBV19 and TRBJ2-1, with TRBD2 matching over 12 bases. The CDR3 extends over 15 amino acids. V dropped 7 bases and J dropped 7; count of bases not matched to a gene: 8. The germline V gene has CDR1 LNHDA and CDR2 SQIVND (reference sequence). For the CDR3, the DNA is TGTGCCAGTACGGCACTAGCGGGAGGAGGGAATGAGCAGTTCTTC. Translating gives CASTALAGGGNEQFF.

V usage is TRBV7-8 and J usage is TRBJ1-6, with 9 bases lining up with TRBD1. The CDR3 consists of 15 residues. The germline V gene encodes CDR1 SGHVS and CDR2 FQNEAQ. V lost 3 bases to trimming and J lost 10 bases; unmatched junction nucleotides: 7. DNA for the CDR3: TGTGCCAGCAGCTTCCAGACAGGGGGTAACTCACCCCTCCACTTT. Protein sequence: CASSFQTGGNSPLHF.

This clone was counted a single time. The chain combines TRBV7-2 with TRBJ2-3; D remains ambiguous. The V gene lost 1 base and the J gene lost 0 bases, with 8 bases spanning the gap. Per the germline V gene, CDR1 is SGHTA and CDR2 is FQGNSA. The CDR3 loop spans 15 amino acids. CDR3 bases: TGTGCCAGCAGCTTAGATAATCCTAGCACAGATACGCAGTATTTT. Translation gives CASSLDNPSTDTQYF.

V usage is TRBV29-1 and J usage is TRBJ2-4, with D maybe TRBD2 (6 bases). V dropped 3 bases and J dropped 4 bases, with 16 bases sitting between them. In germline, CDR1 is SQVTM, CDR2 ANQGSEA. This CDR3 has 15 residues. The DNA of the CDR3 is TGCAGCGTTGAGGACACCGGAGGGTCAAAAAACATTCAGTACTTC. Amino acids: CSVEDTGGSKNIQYF.